This entry lists 8 T cell receptor beta chains sequenced from one sample in a study of shared clonotypes between healthy human individuals. Terminally differentiated effector memory CD45RA+ cells were excluded by CCR7 positive selection of CD45RO-negative cells. Some clones are missing from TCRdb's copy, which holds only in-frame ones; the method was immunoSEQ multiplex PCR. This table has fewer than 1 million clones, approximately 96% appearing once. Input material: naive CD8+ T cells sorted from blood. The receptor source for this set is a man aged 25-40 years in good health.

This clone appeared a single time. In DNA, the CDR3 is TGCAGTGCCCGGAGCACCGAGACCCAGTACTTC. Translated: CSARSTETQYF. The chain recombines TRBV20-1 with TRBJ2-5; no definite D call. The V and J ends lost 6 bases and 5 bases respectively, with 10 bases between them. CDR3 length: 11 residues. Germline V gene data show CDR1 as DFQATT and CDR2 as SNEGSKA (reference sequence).

This chain uses TRBV5-1 with TRBJ2-7, with TRBD1 identical over 7 bases. The V gene's germline CDR1 is SGHRS and CDR2 YFSETQ. The V segment lost 2 bases and the J segment 3 bases; nucleotides outside the gene matches: 8. The CDR3 is 15 residues long. The CDR3 reads CASSLSGQDNYEQYF. The CDR3 DNA sequence: TGCGCCAGCAGCTTAAGCGGACAGGACAACTACGAGCAGTACTTC.

The chain has TRBV19 and TRBJ2-7; 7 bases agree with TRBD1. The germline gives CDR1 LNHDA, CDR2 SQIVND (reference sequence). V lost 5 bases and J lost 0; bases outside the gene matches: 7. The CDR3 length is 15 residues. CDR3 sequence reads: CASSWDSSSSYEQYF. CDR3 DNA sequence: TGTGCCAGTAGTTGGGACAGTAGTAGCTCCTACGAGCAGTACTTC.

CDR3 residues: CASSQEMVLAGITDTQYF. The CDR3 region has the DNA TGCGCCAGCAGCCAAGAAATGGTCCTAGCGGGGATCACAGATACGCAGTATTTT. The chain employs TRBV4-3 and TRBJ2-3, with 9 bases matching TRBD2. The CDR3 is made up of 18 amino acids. Looked up from germline, CDR1 is LGHNA and CDR2 is YSLEER. Trimming took 0 bases from V and 2 from J; bases not matched to a gene: 9.

The rearrangement joins TRBV14 to TRBJ2-3; 12 bases match TRBD2. Germline trimming cut 4 bases from V and 2 bases from J; bases unmatched to any gene: 7. CDR1 is SGHDN and CDR2 is FVKESK in the germline V gene. The CDR3 spans 17 residues. DNA for the CDR3: TGTGCCAGCAGCCCCTGGACTAGCGGGGCTCTCACAGATACGCAGTATTTT. Translating it yields CASSPWTSGALTDTQYF.

The rearrangement uses TRBV29-1 and TRBJ2-3; D ambiguous. This CDR3 region has 12 residues. V was cut by 4 bases and J by 9 bases, with 14 bases left in between. Germline lookup yields CDR1 SQVTM and CDR2 ANQGSEA. The CDR3 protein is CSVVTENWTQYF. CDR3 nucleotide sequence: TGCAGCGTTGTCACAGAAAATTGGACGCAGTATTTT.

V usage is TRBV5-4 and J usage is TRBJ2-7, with 7 positions matching TRBD1. The CDR3 runs to 15 residues. Per germline, CDR1 SGHNT and CDR2 YYREEE (reference sequence). Trimming removed 4 bases from V and 2 bases from J; junction bases left unmatched: 9. CDR3 DNA sequence: TGTGCCAGCAGCGAGACAGGGTTAATTCCCTACGAGCAGTACTTC. Translated: CASSETGLIPYEQYF.

This clone was detected only once. The chain combines TRBV5-6 with TRBJ2-2; 8 positions match TRBD1. V gave up 4 bases and J gave up 2 bases; unmatched junction bases: 7. The germline V gene has CDR1 SGHDT and CDR2 YYEEEE. CDR3 length: 16 amino acids. In DNA, the CDR3 is TGTGCCAGCAGCCAATCAGACAGGGGAAACACCGGGGAGCTGTTTTTT. The encoded protein is CASSQSDRGNTGELFF.